The T cell receptor (beta chain) under discussion was sequenced for a study of blood T cell repertoires in COVID-19 (dated by TCRdb to 2019 to 2021). General notes on the study: The collaborator samples originated in the United States, Italy and Spain and spanned the acute and convalescent phases of COVID-19. Subjects who had been exposed to COVID-19, were actively infected with it, or had recovered from it provided the deeply sampled blood TCRbeta repertoires that made up the dataset. A freely available public database, intended as a resource for researchers studying the immune response to SARS-CoV-2, is where the repertoires were released. A de-identified subject ID, COVID-19 status, age in years and sex were almost always included in the sample metadata. The material from the prospective study consisted of cDNA or gDNA derived from T cells, B-cell-depleted T cells, or PBMCs. HLA class I and class II types, where available, came from metadata supplied by the sample provider rather than from assay-based typing. Samples were obtained from the ongoing ImmuneRACE study (first 160 participants) and from 950 to 1,500 subjects provided by 6 global collaborators. Study-wide findings and limitations: The quantity of clinical and demographic metadata differed by source and by participant and was supplied without curation.

On this clone: This clone's antigen is unknown. Qualities for individual bases were not recorded, and no much larger clone is one base off.

Participants in the prospective study were enrolled through a virtual design, were aged roughly 18 to 100 years, and lived in approximately 25 United States geographic areas. Cohort assignment in the prospective study relied on participant-reported clinical history from a screening survey and a study questionnaire. In the prospective study, whole blood, serum and a nasopharyngeal or oropharyngeal swab were collected from each participant by mobile phlebotomists. Over an approximately 2-month period, participants in the prospective study had the option of providing additional blood draws and questionnaires. Before DNA extraction, prospective study blood samples were shipped either frozen or at room temperature. TCRbeta CDR3 regions were amplified from genomic DNA using the immunoSEQ Assay, a bias-controlled multiplex PCR. The paper's data handling went like this. Within the assay, amplification of reference gene primers was used to estimate how many nucleated cells each sample contained. To quantify the absolute abundance of each unique TCRbeta CDR3 rearrangement, sequence reads were collapsed and filtered. Productive Simpson clonality was computed per sample as the square root of Simpson's diversity index over productive rearrangements. The source is immuneACCESS, and TCRdb retained only in-frame sequences with V and J called. Part of the clones is not carried over; for the studies checked, unresolved V genes explain less than half of this, and the remainder is unexplained. The V and J calls and clone size come from that table; D and trimming were worked out from the DNA. For this sample there are approximately 200,000 clones; approximately 83% appear just once. Roughly 1.3% of the sample rests with the top ten.

The TCR originated in a middle-aged woman with acute COVID-19. The source material was PBMCs or T cells enriched from blood (not recorded which).

The CDR3: CASSSPGQNYEQYF. The nucleotides are TGTGCCAGCAGTTCGCCGGGACAGAACTACGAGCAGTACTTC. The rearrangement combines TRBV6-5 with TRBJ2-7, with 7 junctional bases fitting TRBD1. After removal of 4 bases from V and 3 bases from J, the junction retains 6 bases not matched to a gene. Counted from cysteine to phenylalanine, this CDR3 has 14 amino acids. The read is trimmed to its CDR3 DNA, 42 bases read in frame from base 1. CDR1 MNHEY and CDR2 SVGAGI are derived from the germline V gene.